This note documents a single T cell receptor (beta chain) sequence. Sequencing was performed with immunoSEQ multiplex PCR; in TCRdb, only in-frame clones are kept and a portion is missing. In the table there are just over 60,000 clones, over 80% of which are singletons. These data belong to a study of T cell changes during pregnancy in multiple sclerosis. The clonotype comes from a female donor in good health, enrolled as a control in a pregnancy study. The sample in question was peripheral blood, obtained in the second trimester of pregnancy.

The CDR3 sequence is CASSYSPSQWYEQFF. In nucleotides, the CDR3 is TGTGCCAGCAGTTACTCACCCTCGCAGTGGTATGAGCAGTTCTTC. The J gene is TRBJ2-1, the V gene TRBV6-5; D remains unclear. The V end was cut by 0 bases, the J end by 8 bases, with 14 bases between. The germline V gene encodes CDR1 MNHEY and CDR2 SVGAGI. CDR3 size: 15 residues.